The source of this TCR beta chain is a study of tumor-infiltrating lymphocytes in localized non-small cell lung cancer (dated by TCRdb to about 2021). General notes on the study: The cohort covered several histologies, both smokers and never-smokers, and patients whose samples were collected after neoadjuvant chemotherapy. A total of 55 patients were part of the paired comparison of immunoSEQ T-cell fraction between tumor and uninvolved lung. The overall ICON cohort was composed of over a hundred surgical patients with localized non-small cell lung cancer whose tumors were resected. Each patient provided resected tumor tissue plus uninvolved lung tissue from the same patient, with the uninvolved lung tissue described as non-adjacent to the tumor. The same patients underwent several integrated assays, with TCR sequencing performed together with flow cytometry, multiplex immunofluorescence, RNA-seq, exome sequencing and proteomics.

Clipping removes 2 bases from V and 5 bases from J, with 7 as the unmatched junction base count. Reading from cysteine to phenylalanine, the CDR3 counts 15 amino acids. Of the read, only the CDR3 DNA is kept; its 45 bases are in frame from base 1. From the germline V gene (reference sequence), CDR1 is LNHDA and CDR2 is SQIVND. The first patient joined ICON in 2016, and enrollment wrapped up when the last patient was enrolled in the second half of 2018. In a subcohort of around 72 patients, fresh tumor and matched uninvolved tissue were collected for in-depth immune analyses, with TCR sequencing among those analyses. DNA for TCR sequencing was isolated from bulk tissue, and no cell sorting was done. The T-cell fraction in tumor and uninvolved lung tissue was provided by TCR sequencing with the immunoSEQ assay. Concerning the study's data processing: For survival analysis, patients were divided into high (upper tertile) and low (lower two tertiles) T-cell fraction groups, which were compared by log-rank test. A signed-rank test was used to test differences in T-cell fraction between paired tumor and uninvolved lung samples. In its TCRdb copy, this immuneACCESS table keeps in-frame sequences only and misses some clones. Where compared with another copy, unresolved V genes explain less than half of these, and the others have no known cause. V, J and clone size are those of that table, while D and trimming were read from the DNA. Here the sample has tens of thousands of clones; roughly 85% occur a single time. The ten most abundant clones make up about 2% of the sample.

This clone was seen just once. The antigen it recognizes is unknown. No clone much larger than this one lies a single base away; base qualities are absent. Results the study describes overall, beyond this receptor: Tumor T-cell fraction from TCR sequencing was not associated with recurrence-free survival (p = 0.61). No difference in TCR-derived T-cell fraction was observed between the flow cytometry-defined immunotypes IM1 (good prognosis) and IM2 (poor prognosis). Since assay coverage differed from patient to patient depending on how much tissue was available, TCR sequencing was done for only a subset of the cohort. Because different assays used different pieces of the same tissue, intratumor heterogeneity could not be separated from technical variation. Higher T cell infiltration in tumors than in uninvolved lung tissue was supported by TCRbeta sequencing, consistent with immunofluorescence CD3 counts.

Sequenced input: lung tumor tissue. This TCR was sampled from a human donor with non-small cell lung cancer. The sequence joins TRBV19 to TRBJ1-2, with 8 bases aligning to TRBD1. CDR3 loop: CASSIKPTGGYGYTF. In nucleotides, the sequence is TGTGCCAGTAGTATAAAACCTACAGGGGGGTATGGCTACACCTTC.